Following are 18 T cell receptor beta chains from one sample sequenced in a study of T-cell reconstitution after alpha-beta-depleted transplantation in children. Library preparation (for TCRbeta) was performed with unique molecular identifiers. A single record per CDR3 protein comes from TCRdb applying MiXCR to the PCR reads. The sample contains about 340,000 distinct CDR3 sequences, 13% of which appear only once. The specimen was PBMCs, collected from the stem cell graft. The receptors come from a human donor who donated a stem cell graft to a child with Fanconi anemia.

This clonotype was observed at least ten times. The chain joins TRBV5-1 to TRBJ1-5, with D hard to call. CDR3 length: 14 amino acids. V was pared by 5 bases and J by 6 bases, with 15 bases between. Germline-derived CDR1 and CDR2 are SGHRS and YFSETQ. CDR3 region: CASSPGGVGQPQHF. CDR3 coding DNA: TGCGCCAGCAGTCCCGGCGGGGTTGGTCAGCCCCAGCATTTT.

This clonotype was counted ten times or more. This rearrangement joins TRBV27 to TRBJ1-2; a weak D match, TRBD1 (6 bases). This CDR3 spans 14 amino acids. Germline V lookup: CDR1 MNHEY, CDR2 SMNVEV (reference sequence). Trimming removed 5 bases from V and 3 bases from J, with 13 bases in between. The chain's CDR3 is CASSPRTADYGYTF. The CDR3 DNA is TGTGCCAGCAGTCCACGGACAGCTGACTATGGCTACACCTTC.

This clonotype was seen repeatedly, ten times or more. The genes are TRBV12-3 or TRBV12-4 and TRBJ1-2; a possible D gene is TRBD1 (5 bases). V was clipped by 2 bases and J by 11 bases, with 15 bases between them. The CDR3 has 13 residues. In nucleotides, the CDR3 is TGTGCCAGCAGTTTAATTGTTGGGCGGGGGTACACCTTC. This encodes CASSLIVGRGYTF.

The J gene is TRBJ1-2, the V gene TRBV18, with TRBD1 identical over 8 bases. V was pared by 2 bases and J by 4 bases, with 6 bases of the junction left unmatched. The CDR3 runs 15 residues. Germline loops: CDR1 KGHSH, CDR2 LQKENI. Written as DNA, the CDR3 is TGTGCCAGCTCACCAGGGACAGGAGACCTCTATGGCTACACCTTC. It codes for CASSPGTGDLYGYTF.

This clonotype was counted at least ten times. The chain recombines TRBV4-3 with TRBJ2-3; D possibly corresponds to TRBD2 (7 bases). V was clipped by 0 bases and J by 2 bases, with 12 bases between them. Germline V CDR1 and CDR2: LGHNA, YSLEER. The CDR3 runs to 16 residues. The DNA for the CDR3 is TGCGCCAGCAGCCAAGAGAGGGGGGGACACACAGATACGCAGTATTTT. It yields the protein CASSQERGGHTDTQYF.

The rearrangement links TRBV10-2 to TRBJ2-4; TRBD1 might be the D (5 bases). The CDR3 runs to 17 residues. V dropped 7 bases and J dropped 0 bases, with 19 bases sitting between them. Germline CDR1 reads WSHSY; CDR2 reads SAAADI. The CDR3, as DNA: TGCGCCAGCAATGCGATAGGGGCTCTTCTAGCCAAAAACATTCAGTACTTC. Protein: CASNAIGALLAKNIQYF.

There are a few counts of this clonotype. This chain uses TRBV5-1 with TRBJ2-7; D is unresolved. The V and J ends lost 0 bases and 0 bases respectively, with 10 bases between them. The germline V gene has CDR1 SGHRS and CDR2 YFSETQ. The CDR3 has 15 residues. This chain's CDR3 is CASSLGGFSSYEQYF. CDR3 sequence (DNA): TGCGCCAGCAGCTTGGGCGGATTTAGCTCCTACGAGCAGTACTTC.

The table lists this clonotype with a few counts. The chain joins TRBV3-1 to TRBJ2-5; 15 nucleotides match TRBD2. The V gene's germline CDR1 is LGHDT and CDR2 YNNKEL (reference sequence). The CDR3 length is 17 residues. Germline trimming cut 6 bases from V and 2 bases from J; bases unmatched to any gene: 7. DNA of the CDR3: TGTGCCAGCAGAGGACTAGCGGGGGGGCCGAAGCAAGAGACCCAGTACTTC. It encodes CASRGLAGGPKQETQYF.

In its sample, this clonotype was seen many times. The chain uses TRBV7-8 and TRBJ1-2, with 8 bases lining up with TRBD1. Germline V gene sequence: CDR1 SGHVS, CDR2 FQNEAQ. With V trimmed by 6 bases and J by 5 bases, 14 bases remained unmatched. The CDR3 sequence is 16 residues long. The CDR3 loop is CASRSTTGTGPYGYTF. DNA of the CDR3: TGTGCCAGCAGATCAACTACCGGGACAGGCCCTTATGGCTACACCTTC.

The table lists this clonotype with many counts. CDR3: CSAKHAGAGELFF. The CDR3 coding sequence is TGCAGTGCCAAGCACGCAGGGGCCGGGGAGCTGTTTTTT. The V gene is TRBV20-1, the J gene TRBJ2-2; the D gene is possibly TRBD1 (6 bases). Per germline, CDR1 DFQATT and CDR2 SNEGSKA (reference sequence). Trimming removed 6 bases at V and 6 bases at J, with 14 bases between. This CDR3 comprises 13 residues.

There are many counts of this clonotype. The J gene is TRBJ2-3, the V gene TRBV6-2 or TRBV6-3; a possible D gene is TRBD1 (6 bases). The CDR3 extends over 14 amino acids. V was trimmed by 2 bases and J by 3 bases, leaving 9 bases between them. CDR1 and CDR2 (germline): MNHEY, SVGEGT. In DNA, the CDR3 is TGTGCCAGCAGTTACGCCAGGGGAACAGATACGCAGTATTTT. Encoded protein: CASSYARGTDTQYF.

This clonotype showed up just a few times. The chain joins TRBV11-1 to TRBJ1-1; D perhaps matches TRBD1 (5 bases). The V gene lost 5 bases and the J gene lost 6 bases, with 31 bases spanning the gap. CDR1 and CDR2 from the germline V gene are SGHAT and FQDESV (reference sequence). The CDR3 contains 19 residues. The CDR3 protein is CASSPNPGQGALLGPEAFF. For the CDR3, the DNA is TGTGCCAGCAGCCCGAATCCAGGGCAGGGCGCGCTCCTCGGGCCTGAAGCTTTCTTT.

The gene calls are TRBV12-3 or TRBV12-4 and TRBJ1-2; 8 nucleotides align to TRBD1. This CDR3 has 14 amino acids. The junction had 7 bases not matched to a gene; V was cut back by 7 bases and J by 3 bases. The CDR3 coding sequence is TGTGCCAGCACTTGGACAGGGTACGACTATGGCTACACCTTC. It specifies CASTWTGYDYGYTF.

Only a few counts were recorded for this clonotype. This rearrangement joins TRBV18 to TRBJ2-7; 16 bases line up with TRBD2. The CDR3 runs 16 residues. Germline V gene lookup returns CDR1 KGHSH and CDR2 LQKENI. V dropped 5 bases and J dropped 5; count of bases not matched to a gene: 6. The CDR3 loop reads CASSSGLAGGPDEQYV. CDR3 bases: TGTGCCAGCTCATCGGGACTAGCGGGGGGGCCCGACGAGCAGTACGTC.

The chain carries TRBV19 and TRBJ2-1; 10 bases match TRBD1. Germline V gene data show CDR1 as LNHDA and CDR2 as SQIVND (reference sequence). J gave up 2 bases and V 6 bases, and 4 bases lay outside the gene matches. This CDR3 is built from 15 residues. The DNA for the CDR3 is TGTGCCAGTAGCAGGGACAGGGGAACCTACAATGAGCAGTTCTTC. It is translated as CASSRDRGTYNEQFF.

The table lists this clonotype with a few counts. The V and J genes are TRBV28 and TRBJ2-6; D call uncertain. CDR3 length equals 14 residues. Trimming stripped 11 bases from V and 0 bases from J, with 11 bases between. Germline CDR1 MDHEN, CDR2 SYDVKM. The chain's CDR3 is CAAASGSGANVLTF. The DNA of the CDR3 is TGTGCCGCAGCATCGGGCTCTGGGGCCAACGTCCTGACTTTC. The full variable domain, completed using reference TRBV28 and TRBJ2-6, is DVKVTQSSRYLVKRTGEKVFLECVQDMDHENMFWYRQDPGLGLRLIYFSYDVKMKEKGDIPEGYSVSREKKERFSLILESASTNQTSMYLCAAASGSGANVLTFGAGSRLTVL.

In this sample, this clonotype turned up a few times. The CDR3 loop is CASSLGTAGTEAFF. Here the CDR3 DNA reads TGTGCCAGCAGCTTAGGCACCGCCGGCACTGAAGCTTTCTTT. V gene TRBV11-1 combines with J gene TRBJ1-1, with D unresolved. V gave up 1 base and J gave up 4 bases, with 10 bases separating them. Germline CDR1 is SGHAT and CDR2 is FQDESV (reference sequence). The CDR3 runs to 14 residues.

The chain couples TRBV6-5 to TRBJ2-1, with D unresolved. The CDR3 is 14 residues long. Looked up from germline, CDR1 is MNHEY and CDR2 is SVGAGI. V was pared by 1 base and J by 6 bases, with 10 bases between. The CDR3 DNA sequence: TGTGCCAGCAGTTACTATAGAACTACCAATGAGCAGTTCTTC. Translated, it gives CASSYYRTTNEQFF.